This T cell receptor (beta chain) was found in a study of T cells after yellow fever vaccination. Notes on the study in general: Peak timing came faster in the weaker secondary response, day 5 versus 15. Of the clonotypes, a small share occurred in both CD4 and CD8 compartments. Post-booster samples contained most primary-vaccination clones (about 95% CD4, 88% CD8).

This clonotype has just a few counts. The antigen remains undetermined. Germline loops: CDR1 DFQATT, CDR2 SNEGSKA (reference sequence). The CDR3 is 14 amino acids. J gave up 3 bases and V 4 bases, and 7 bases lay outside the gene matches. TCRdb re-called the 5' RACE reads through MiXCR, storing one row per CDR3 protein. The data hold nearly 300,000 distinct CDR3 sequences, with under 9% observed a single time. The starting material was CD4+ T cells sorted from PBMCs, obtained 5 days after the yellow fever booster vaccination. V and J are TRBV20-1 and TRBJ1-1; 8 nucleotides agree with TRBD1. This TCR derives from a man younger than 35 who received the YFV17D yellow fever vaccine. The CDR3 loop is CSATGGEVYTEAFF. The CDR3 DNA is TGCAGTGCTACAGGGGGCGAGGTTTACACTGAAGCTTTCTTT.